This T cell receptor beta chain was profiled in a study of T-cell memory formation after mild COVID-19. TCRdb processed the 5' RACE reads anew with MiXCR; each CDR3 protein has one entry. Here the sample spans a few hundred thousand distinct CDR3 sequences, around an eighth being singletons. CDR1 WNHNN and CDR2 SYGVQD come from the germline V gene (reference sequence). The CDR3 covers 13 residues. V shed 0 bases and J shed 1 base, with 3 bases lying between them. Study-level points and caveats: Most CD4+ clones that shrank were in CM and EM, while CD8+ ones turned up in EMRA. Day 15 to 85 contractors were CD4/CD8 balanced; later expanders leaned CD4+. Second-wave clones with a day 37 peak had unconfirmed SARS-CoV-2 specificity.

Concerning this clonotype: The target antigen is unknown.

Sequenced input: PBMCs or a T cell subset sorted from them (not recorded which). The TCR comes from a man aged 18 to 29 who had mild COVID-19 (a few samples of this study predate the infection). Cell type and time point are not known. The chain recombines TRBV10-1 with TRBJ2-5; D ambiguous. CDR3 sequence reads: CASSESGQETQYF. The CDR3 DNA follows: TGCGCCAGCAGTGAGTCGGGCCAAGAGACCCAGTACTTC.